This TCR beta chain was recovered during a study of metastatic and nonmetastatic thyroid tumors. About the research overall: Blood and tumor or nodule tissue repertoires from malignant and benign thyroid patients were compared. Study-wide results and caveats: It was reportedly found that TCR beta diversity was significantly higher in malignant thyroid tumors than in benign nodules, a difference seen in both blood and tumor samples.

Concerning this clone itself: Its antigen is not identified.

Patients underwent thyroid surgery, and none had received any treatment before it. Authors' data handling: Differences in CDR3 between clinicopathological groups were drawn on to build a classifier intended to discriminate distant-metastatic papillary thyroid cancer patients. Through MiXCR, TCRdb re-clonotyped the PCR reads. The V and J calls and clone size come from TCRdb's table, not from the authors' own analysis. The data show thousands of clones, approximately 34% seen once. The receptor was derived from a female donor with papillary thyroid cancer or a benign thyroid nodule (not recorded which). Some clones in this sample may be carry-over from other donors' samples. Sequenced input: adjacent normal tissue.

In nucleotides, the CDR3 is TGTGCCAGCAGCCCCCATTTGGAGACCGGGGAGCTGTTTTTT. As protein: CASSPHLETGELFF. The chain employs TRBV9 and TRBJ2-2; no reliable D call. The CDR3 length is 14 residues. Trimming stripped 4 bases from V and 5 bases from J, with 12 bases between. The germline CDR1 and CDR2 sequences are SGDLS and YYNGEE.